This record looks at one TCR beta chain sequence and its context. The antigen remains unidentified. Germline CDR1 reads SGHRS; CDR2 reads YFSETQ. The CDR3 extends over 16 amino acids. Trimming stripped 2 bases from V and 2 bases from J, with 15 bases between. This entry is derived from a study of regulatory T cells in long-lasting Graves disease. Described time point: persistent/refractory GD, antithyroid drugs over 5 years with positive TRAb. RNA extracted from PBMCs served as the sequencing template. American Thyroid Association guidelines defined Graves' disease diagnosis. An endocrinology department in Xi'an, China, recruited the patients. General study points: Favoring TRBV28, TRBJ1-2 and TRBJ2-5 was a feature seen in persistent disease. The persistent group shared about 2,500 public clonotypes, more than the approximately 970 shared by new patients.

Through Arm-PCR of CDR3 regions and iRepertoire HTBI primers, TCR beta libraries were built. TCRdb re-called the multiplex PCR reads with MiXCR, one entry per CDR3 protein. The sample records around 510,000 distinct CDR3 sequences, 20% being singletons. This material consisted of peripheral blood mononuclear cells (PBMCs), taken when the disease was refractory, from a patient treated with antithyroid drugs. The clonotype originates from a female donor with Graves disease. The V and J genes are TRBV5-1 and TRBJ2-3, with D possibly matching TRBD2 (6 bases). In DNA form, the CDR3 reads TGCGCCAGCAGCTTCTCCCAGCGGACTATCACAGATACGCAGTATTTT. This translates into CASSFSQRTITDTQYF.